This T cell receptor beta chain was sequenced in a study of shared clonotypes between healthy human individuals. In the study overall: Donors had three CD4 naive, three CD4 memory, two CD8 naive and one CD8 memory plate apiece. Study-wide findings and caveats: Tissue TCR repertoires likely differ from these blood-only repertoires. It was observed that approximately 5% of naive CD4 clonotypes were shared across several donors.

Trimming left V 3 bases short and J 5 bases short, with 4 bases between. This CDR3 comprises 12 residues. Germline CDR1 MGHRA, CDR2 YSYEKL. Naive CD8 isolation took CD45RO-negative cells positively selected for CCR7 and excluded terminally differentiated effector memory CD45RA+ cells. In the study's own analysis: Owing to the provision of junction-only sequences devoid of quality scores by immunoSEQ, filtering differed. Using immunoSEQ multiplex PCR, the repertoire was profiled, and TCRdb retains in-frame clones only, with some absent. The V and J calls and clone size are taken from that table; D and trimming were inferred from the DNA. Of roughly 2.1 million clones listed, 85% to 95% are singletons. To note about this clone: Its specificity is not known.

Sequencing input: naive CD8+ T cells from PBMCs. The source of this sequence is a man younger than 35 in good health. Some clones in this sample may be carry-over from other donors' samples. The chain uses TRBV4-1 and TRBJ2-2, with D unresolved. The CDR3 bases are TGCGCCAGCAGCCATGTGACCGGGGAGCTGTTTTTT. Residues: CASSHVTGELFF.